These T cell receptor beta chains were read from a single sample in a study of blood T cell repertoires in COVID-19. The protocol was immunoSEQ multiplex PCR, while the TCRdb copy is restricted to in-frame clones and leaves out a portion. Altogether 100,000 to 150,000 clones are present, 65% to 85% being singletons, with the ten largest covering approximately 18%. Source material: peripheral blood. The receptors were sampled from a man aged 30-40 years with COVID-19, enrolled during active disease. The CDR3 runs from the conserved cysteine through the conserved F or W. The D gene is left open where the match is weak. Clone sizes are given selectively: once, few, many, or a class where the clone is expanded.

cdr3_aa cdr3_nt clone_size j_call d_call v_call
CASSLGQGAGELFF TGTGCCAGCAGCTTAGGACAGGGGGCTGGGGAGCTGTTTTTT . TRBJ2-2 TRBD1 TRBV11-3
CASSFPDRVGYTF TGTGCCAGCAGTTTCCCGGACAGGGTGGGCTACACCTTC once TRBJ1-2 TRBD1 TRBV28
CASSLYGQHTDTQYF TGTGCCAGCAGTCTATACGGACAGCACACAGATACGCAGTATTTT . TRBJ2-3 . TRBV27
CAWTPGSETQYF TGTGCCTGGACCCCCGGGAGTGAGACCCAGTACTTC . TRBJ2-5 . TRBV30
CASSYQGYTF TGTGCCAGCAGTTATCAGGGCTACACCTTC . TRBJ1-2 . TRBV28
CSASREGYYGYTF TGCAGTGCTAGTCGTGAGGGCTACTATGGCTACACCTTC . TRBJ1-2 . TRBV20-1
CSAPSSGDNEQFF TGCAGCGCTCCCTCTAGCGGGGACAATGAGCAGTTCTTC . TRBJ2-1 TRBD2 TRBV29-1
CASSSLGTSGGGSTDTQYF TGTGCCAGCAGCTCTTTGGGGACTAGCGGGGGGGGCAGCACAGATACGCAGTATTTT . TRBJ2-3 TRBD2 TRBV7-2
CASSRLGTAGDTQYF TGTGCTAGCAGCCGGTTGGGAACGGCGGGAGATACGCAGTATTTT . TRBJ2-3 . TRBV7-9
CASSLTGRGIGGELFF TGTGCCAGCAGCTTAACGGGCAGGGGGATAGGCGGGGAGCTGTTTTTT . TRBJ2-2 TRBD1 TRBV7-3
CASMRVGSYNSPLHF TGTGCCAGCATGAGGGTGGGGTCCTATAATTCACCCCTCCACTTT few TRBJ1-6 . TRBV2
CASSSQLAGEYEQYF TGTGCCAGCAGTTCACAACTAGCGGGAGAGTACGAGCAGTACTTC . TRBJ2-7 TRBD2 TRBV28
CASSIPRGGSGNQPQHF TGTGCCAGTAGTATACCACGGGGGGGTTCAGGCAATCAGCCCCAGCATTTT once TRBJ1-5 . TRBV19
CATREGASTDTQYF TGTGCCACCCGGGAGGGGGCTAGCACAGATACGCAGTATTTT once TRBJ2-3 . TRBV24-1
CASTVAGGEGETQYF TGTGCCAGCACCGTCGCCGGGGGAGAGGGAGAGACCCAGTACTTC . TRBJ2-5 . TRBV7-6
CAWSKTGLNTEAFF TGTGCCTGGAGCAAGACAGGGCTGAACACTGAAGCTTTCTTT . TRBJ1-1 TRBD1 TRBV30
CASSLDNAYEQYF TGTGCCAGCAGCTTGGACAACGCCTACGAGCAGTACTTC . TRBJ2-7 . TRBV7-9
CASSHTVSGNTIYF TGTGCCAGCAGCCATACAGTATCTGGAAACACCATATATTTT . TRBJ1-3 . TRBV3-1/TRBV3-2
CASSYEGTGGYEQYF TGTGCCAGCAGTTACGAGGGGACAGGGGGCTACGAGCAGTACTTC . TRBJ2-7 TRBD1 TRBV6-6
CASSVNPTYQANYGYTF TGTGCCAGCAGTGTTAATCCAACTTATCAAGCTAACTATGGCTACACCTTC . TRBJ1-2 . TRBV6-1
CASSLGGGTEAFF TGTGCCAGCAGCTTAGGGGGGGGCACTGAAGCTTTCTTT few TRBJ1-1 . TRBV5-8
CASSLQGRFGNTIYF TGTGCCAGCAGTTTACAGGGGAGATTCGGAAACACCATATATTTT . TRBJ1-3 TRBD1 TRBV6-6
CASSSTRGSEQYF TGTGCCAGCAGCTCTACTCGGGGTAGCGAGCAGTACTTC . TRBJ2-7 . TRBV7-3
CASSQVGQLSYEQYF TGCGCCAGCAGCCAAGTAGGACAGCTCTCCTACGAGCAGTACTTC . TRBJ2-7 . TRBV4-1
CASSLVGAYNEQFF TGTGCCAGCAGCTTGGTGGGAGCCTACAATGAGCAGTTCTTC . TRBJ2-1 . TRBV7-3
CASSTSGGAWNEQFF TGTGCCAGCAGTACAAGCGGGGGGGCCTGGAATGAGCAGTTCTTC once TRBJ2-1 TRBD2 TRBV6-6
CASRRGQRGYTF TGTGCCAGCAGGCGGGGACAGCGTGGCTACACCTTC . TRBJ1-2 TRBD1 TRBV12-3/TRBV12-4
CASGGGGGGQPQHF TGTGCTAGTGGCGGCGGGGGGGGCGGACAGCCCCAGCATTTT . TRBJ1-5 . TRBV12-5
CASSTYDGQETQYF TGTGCCAGCAGCACTTATGACGGGCAAGAGACCCAGTACTTC . TRBJ2-5 . TRBV11-2
CASTWARSDGNQPQHF TGTGCCAGCACGTGGGCCCGGTCAGATGGCAATCAGCCCCAGCATTTT . TRBJ1-5 . TRBV27
CASSRGQGNTEAFF TGTGCCAGCAGCCGCGGACAGGGGAACACTGAAGCTTTCTTT . TRBJ1-1 TRBD1 TRBV5-4
CAWSGLGLEAFF TGTGCCTGGAGTGGATTGGGCCTTGAAGCTTTCTTT . TRBJ1-1 . TRBV30
CASGQGPPREKLFF TGTGCCAGCGGACAGGGACCGCCGCGTGAAAAACTGTTTTTT . TRBJ1-4 TRBD1 TRBV6-5
CASSYSPLLWGGSYEQYF TGTGCCAGCAGTTACTCGCCATTGTTATGGGGGGGGTCCTACGAGCAGTACTTC . TRBJ2-7 TRBD2 TRBV6-7
CASSMSGQGDSPLHF TGTGCCAGCAGCATGTCCGGACAGGGCGATTCACCCCTCCACTTT . TRBJ1-6 TRBD1 TRBV9
CASSPGTGLSYEQYF TGCGCCAGCAGTCCCGGGACAGGCCTCTCCTACGAGCAGTACTTC . TRBJ2-7 TRBD1 TRBV4-3
CASSTFLTTGELFF TGTGCCAGCAGCACCTTCCTCACTACCGGGGAGCTGTTTTTT . TRBJ2-2 . TRBV27
CASSWRTGRVSGYTF TGTGCCAGCAGTTGGAGGACAGGGAGGGTGTCTGGCTACACCTTC . TRBJ1-2 TRBD1 TRBV28
CASSRGEGPQHF TGTGCCAGCAGTCGGGGGGAGGGCCCCCAGCATTTT . TRBJ1-5 . TRBV6-5
CASSIVRDRGYNEQFF TGTGCCAGTAGTATAGTGCGGGACAGGGGTTACAATGAGCAGTTCTTC . TRBJ2-1 TRBD1 TRBV19
CSVDRGLNTEAFF TGCAGCGTCGACAGGGGGCTAAACACTGAAGCTTTCTTT . TRBJ1-1 TRBD1 TRBV29-1